Sequencing of this T cell receptor beta chain was carried out in a study of shared clonotypes between healthy human individuals. Sequencing was performed with immunoSEQ multiplex PCR; in TCRdb, only in-frame clones are kept and a portion is missing. The sample yields a few million clones, more than 90% seen once. The CDR3 loop spans 14 amino acids. The V gene's germline CDR1 is SGHNT and CDR2 YYREEE (reference sequence). Trimming pared 2 bases from V and 1 base from J, leaving 9 bases between. Study outcomes and limitations: The four-donor shared clonotypes exceeded non-shared clonotypes in generation probability, with non-shared ones scoring lower.

Regarding this clone: Its antigen is unidentified.

This TCR was recovered from a man aged 18 to 30 in good health. Sequenced input: naive CD4+ T cells sorted from blood. Subset here: CD45RA+ positively selected. The gene calls are TRBV5-4 and TRBJ1-2, with D unresolved. DNA for the CDR3: TGTGCCAGCAGCTTCGGCAGTTTTAACTATGGCTACACCTTC. Its protein is CASSFGSFNYGYTF.